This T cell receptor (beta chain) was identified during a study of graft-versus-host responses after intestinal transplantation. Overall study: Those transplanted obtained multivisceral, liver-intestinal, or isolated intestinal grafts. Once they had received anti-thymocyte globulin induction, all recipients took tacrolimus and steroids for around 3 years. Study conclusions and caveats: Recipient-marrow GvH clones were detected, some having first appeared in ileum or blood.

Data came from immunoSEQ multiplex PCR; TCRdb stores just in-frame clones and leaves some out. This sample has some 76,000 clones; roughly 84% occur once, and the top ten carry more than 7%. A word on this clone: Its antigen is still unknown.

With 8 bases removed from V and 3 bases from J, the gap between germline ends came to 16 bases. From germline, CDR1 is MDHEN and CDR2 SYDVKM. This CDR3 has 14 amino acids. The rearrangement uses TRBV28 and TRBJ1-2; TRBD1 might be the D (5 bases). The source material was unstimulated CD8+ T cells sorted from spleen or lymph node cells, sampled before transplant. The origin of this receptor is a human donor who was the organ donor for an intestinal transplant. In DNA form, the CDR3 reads TGTGCCAGCTCCCCCAGGGTGGATTACTATGGCTACACCTTC. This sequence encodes CASSPRVDYYGYTF.